The present T cell receptor (beta chain) was sequenced within a study of blood T cell repertoires in COVID-19. Overall study context: Donors in the United States, Italy and Spain gave samples during acute or convalescent COVID-19. Sources were T cells, B-cell-depleted T cells, or PBMCs; the material itself was cDNA or gDNA.

In the source study's methods: How many nucleated cells were present was estimated from reference gene primer amplification. Produced via immunoSEQ multiplex PCR; TCRdb's table is partial and in-frame only. The DNA was the basis for D and trimming; V, J and clone size are from that table. The sample consists of about 140,000 clones, around 87% of them appearing once. CDR1 and CDR2 from the germline V gene are SGHTA and FQGNSA. This CDR3 spans 15 amino acids. V was clipped by 5 bases and J by 0 bases, with 10 bases between them. The chain carries TRBV7-2 and TRBJ2-2; D unclear. This sequence originates from a man aged 50-59 years who had recovered from COVID-19. Sequenced sample: peripheral blood. The CDR3 loop is CASSKLQPNTGELFF. The DNA for the CDR3 is TGTGCCAGCAGCAAACTCCAACCGAACACCGGGGAGCTGTTTTTT.